This T cell receptor (beta chain) was profiled in a study of blood T cell repertoires in COVID-19. Study-wide background: Acute and convalescent COVID-19 samples came from the United States, Italy and Spain.

Per the study methods: Estimates of nucleated cell counts were drawn from the amplification of reference gene primers. Clones were read by immunoSEQ multiplex PCR, and TCRdb kept only the in-frame ones, dropping some. That table furnishes V, J and clone size, whereas the DNA furnished D and trimming. The repertoire holds 110,000 or so clones, with about three quarters as singletons. This CDR3 spans 19 amino acids. With 3 bases clipped from V and 0 bases from J, the junction kept 6 bases outside the gene matches. From germline, CDR1 is LNHNV and CDR2 YYDKDF (reference sequence). This clonotype was sampled from a woman between 40 and 55 years old with acute or convalescent COVID-19. The chain recombines TRBV15 with TRBJ2-3, with 16 bases fitting TRBD2. Sequenced input: peripheral blood. The DNA for the CDR3 is TGTGCCACCAGCAGTGGGGGACTAGCGGGGGGGCCGAGCACAGATACGCAGTATTTT. Protein: CATSSGGLAGGPSTDTQYF. The full variable domain, with the rest looked up from reference TRBV15 and TRBJ2-3, is DAMVIQNPRYQVTQFGKPVTLSCSQTLNHNVMYWYQQKSSQAPKLLFHYYDKDFNNEADTPDNFQSRRPNTSFCFLDIRSPGLGDTAMYLCATSSGGLAGGPSTDTQYFGPGTRLTVL.